This T cell receptor beta chain was obtained from a study of T cell responses to AZD1222 COVID-19 vaccine. Study-wide findings and caveats: Only 5 to 7 individuals given AZD1222 were seropositive at baseline. Reportedly, nearly half the spike-specific TCRs target unmutated variant regions. The peak T cell response came first, and repertoires were sampled only after it. Donor demographics were predominantly white British with a female majority; clonal diversity may be underestimated.

On this clone itself: Its antigen is unidentified.

The length of the CDR3 is 13 residues. Trimming shortened V by 1 base and J by 5 bases, and 10 bases separated the two germline ends. Germline CDR1 SGDLS, CDR2 YYNGEE. Clones were read by immunoSEQ multiplex PCR, and TCRdb kept only the in-frame ones, dropping some. The sample contains about 140,000 clones, roughly 92% of which appear only once. The input for sequencing was peripheral blood, taken on day 0 of AZD1222 vaccination. The chain uses TRBV9 and TRBJ2-7; TRBD1 might be the D (6 bases). The source of this sequence is an adult in good health. This CDR3 is CASSVSQGDEQYF. In DNA form, the CDR3 reads TGTGCCAGCAGCGTATCACAGGGCGACGAGCAGTACTTC.